The rows below give T cell receptor beta chains drawn from one sample of a study of control samples from healthy donors and cancer patients. This table comes from immunoSEQ multiplex PCR, and its TCRdb copy is limited to in-frame clones, with some not included. Of about 160,000 clones in the sample, roughly 94% were seen once. The sequenced material came from blood. Every receptor here comes from a woman aged 40 to 49 in good health. CDR3s include the opening cysteine and the closing phenylalanine or tryptophan. Fields, in order: CDR3 protein, CDR3 DNA, D gene, CDR3 length, J gene, V gene, clone size. D genes are given only for firm matches. The listing skips clone size in some rows; elsewhere it reads once, few, many or a size class.

CDR3aa: CASMQGMNTEAFF; CDR3nt: TGTGCCAGTATGCAGGGTATGAACACTGAAGCTTTCTTT; d_gene: -; len: 13; j_gene: TRBJ1-1; v_gene: TRBV19; abundance: -
CDR3aa: CASSHSRYVYGYTF; CDR3nt: TGTGCCAGCAGCCACTCTCGGTATGTCTATGGCTACACCTTC; d_gene: -; len: 14; j_gene: TRBJ1-2; v_gene: TRBV6-2/TRBV6-3; abundance: -
CDR3aa: CAGREVVAGEAFF; CDR3nt: TGTGCGGGCAGGGAGGTGGTAGCGGGTGAAGCTTTCTTT; d_gene: -; len: 13; j_gene: TRBJ1-1; v_gene: TRBV9; abundance: -
CDR3aa: CASSASLRRVQNEKLFF; CDR3nt: TGTGCCAGCAGTGCGTCCCTTAGAAGGGTACAAAATGAAAAACTGTTTTTT; d_gene: -; len: 17; j_gene: TRBJ1-4; v_gene: TRBV6-1; abundance: -
CDR3aa: CASSLPGRTYSGANVLTF; CDR3nt: TGTGCCAGCAGCCTACCTGGACGTACATACTCTGGGGCCAACGTCCTGACTTTC; d_gene: -; len: 18; j_gene: TRBJ2-6; v_gene: TRBV7-6; abundance: -
CDR3aa: CASSWGDSEAFF; CDR3nt: TGCGCCAGCAGCTGGGGGGACTCTGAAGCTTTCTTT; d_gene: -; len: 12; j_gene: TRBJ1-1; v_gene: TRBV5-1; abundance: -
CDR3aa: CASSLGQGRETQYF; CDR3nt: TGCGCCAGCAGCTTAGGGCAGGGAAGGGAGACCCAGTACTTC; d_gene: -; len: 14; j_gene: TRBJ2-5; v_gene: TRBV5-1; abundance: -
CDR3aa: CASSSATSGRQETQYF; CDR3nt: TGTGCCAGCAGCTCCGCGACTAGCGGAAGACAAGAGACCCAGTACTTC; d_gene: TRBD2; len: 16; j_gene: TRBJ2-5; v_gene: TRBV5-6; abundance: -
CDR3aa: CASRIGNIGGYTF; CDR3nt: TGTGCCAGTAGAATCGGCAACATTGGAGGCTACACCTTC; d_gene: -; len: 13; j_gene: TRBJ1-2; v_gene: TRBV19; abundance: -
CDR3aa: CASSVEGDNSPLHF; CDR3nt: TGTGCCAGCAGCGTAGAAGGGGATAATTCACCCCTCCACTTT; d_gene: -; len: 14; j_gene: TRBJ1-6; v_gene: TRBV9; abundance: -
CDR3aa: CASSLGSYEQYF; CDR3nt: TGTGCCAGCAGCTTAGGCTCCTACGAGCAGTACTTC; d_gene: -; len: 12; j_gene: TRBJ2-7; v_gene: TRBV7-9; abundance: -
CDR3aa: CASSLDIGQGHTEAFF; CDR3nt: TGTGCCAGCAGCTTAGACATAGGGCAGGGGCACACTGAAGCTTTCTTT; d_gene: -; len: 16; j_gene: TRBJ1-1; v_gene: TRBV7-2; abundance: -
CDR3aa: CSVRDRVQNTEAFF; CDR3nt: TGCAGCGTTAGGGACAGGGTTCAGAACACTGAAGCTTTCTTT; d_gene: TRBD1; len: 14; j_gene: TRBJ1-1; v_gene: TRBV29-1; abundance: -
CDR3aa: CASSLVAGGPSIGYYEQYF; CDR3nt: TGTGCCAGCAGCTTAGTAGCGGGAGGGCCTTCGATCGGGTATTACGAGCAGTACTTC; d_gene: TRBD2; len: 19; j_gene: TRBJ2-7; v_gene: TRBV7-2; abundance: -
CDR3aa: CASSRTATEAFF; CDR3nt: TGTGCCAGCAGCCGGACAGCCACTGAAGCTTTCTTT; d_gene: -; len: 12; j_gene: TRBJ1-1; v_gene: TRBV7-8; abundance: -
CDR3aa: CASGAGAGNTIYF; CDR3nt: TGTGCCAGTGGGGCAGGGGCTGGAAACACCATATATTTT; d_gene: -; len: 13; j_gene: TRBJ1-3; v_gene: TRBV19; abundance: -
CDR3aa: CASSDRGRPSVYGYTF; CDR3nt: TGTGCCAGCAGTGATCGGGGGCGTCCATCCGTCTATGGCTACACCTTC; d_gene: -; len: 16; j_gene: TRBJ1-2; v_gene: TRBV2; abundance: -
CDR3aa: CASSFGTGNYGYTF; CDR3nt: TGTGCCAGCAGCTTTGGGACAGGAAACTATGGCTACACCTTC; d_gene: TRBD1; len: 14; j_gene: TRBJ1-2; v_gene: TRBV13; abundance: -
CDR3aa: CASSPGTSGGLGEQYF; CDR3nt: TGTGCCAGCAGCCCTGGGACTAGCGGGGGGTTGGGCGAGCAGTACTTC; d_gene: TRBD2; len: 16; j_gene: TRBJ2-7; v_gene: TRBV3-1/TRBV3-2; abundance: once
CDR3aa: CASSRLGQNTEAFF; CDR3nt: TGTGCCAGCAGCCGCCTGGGACAGAACACTGAAGCTTTCTTT; d_gene: -; len: 14; j_gene: TRBJ1-1; v_gene: TRBV3-1/TRBV3-2; abundance: -
CDR3aa: CASSRLAGPQETQYF; CDR3nt: TGTGCCAGCAGCCGCCTAGCGGGACCCCAAGAGACCCAGTACTTC; d_gene: TRBD2; len: 15; j_gene: TRBJ2-5; v_gene: TRBV3-1/TRBV3-2; abundance: few
CDR3aa: CASQGAADSPLHF; CDR3nt: TGTGCTAGTCAGGGGGCGGCGGATTCACCCCTCCACTTT; d_gene: TRBD1; len: 13; j_gene: TRBJ1-6; v_gene: TRBV12-5; abundance: -
CDR3aa: CASSKRDRASNQPQHF; CDR3nt: TGTGCCAGTAGTAAACGGGACAGGGCTAGCAATCAGCCCCAGCATTTT; d_gene: TRBD1; len: 16; j_gene: TRBJ1-5; v_gene: TRBV19; abundance: -